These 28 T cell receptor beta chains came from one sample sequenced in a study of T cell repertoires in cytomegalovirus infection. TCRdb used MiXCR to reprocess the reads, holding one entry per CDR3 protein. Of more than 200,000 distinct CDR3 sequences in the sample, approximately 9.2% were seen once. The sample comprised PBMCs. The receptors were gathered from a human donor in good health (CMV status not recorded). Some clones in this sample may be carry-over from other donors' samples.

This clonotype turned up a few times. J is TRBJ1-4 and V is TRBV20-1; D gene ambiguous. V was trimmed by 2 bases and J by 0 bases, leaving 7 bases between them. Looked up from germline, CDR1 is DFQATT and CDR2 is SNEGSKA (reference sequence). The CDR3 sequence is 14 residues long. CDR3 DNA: TGCAGTGCTAGACTTAGAGCAACTAATGAAAAACTGTTTTTT. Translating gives CSARLRATNEKLFF.

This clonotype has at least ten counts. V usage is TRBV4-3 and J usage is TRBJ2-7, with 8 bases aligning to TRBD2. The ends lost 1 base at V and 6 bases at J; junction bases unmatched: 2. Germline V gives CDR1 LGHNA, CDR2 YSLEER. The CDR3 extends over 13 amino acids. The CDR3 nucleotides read TGCGCCAGCAGCCAAGTGACTAGCGCCGAGCAGTACTTC. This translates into CASSQVTSAEQYF.

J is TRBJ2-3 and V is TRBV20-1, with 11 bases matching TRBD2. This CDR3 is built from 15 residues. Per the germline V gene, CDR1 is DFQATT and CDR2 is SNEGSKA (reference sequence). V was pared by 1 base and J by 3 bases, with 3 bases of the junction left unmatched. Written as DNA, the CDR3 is TGCAGTGCTAGAGCTAGCGGGGGGCGTACAGATACGCAGTATTTT. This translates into CSARASGGRTDTQYF.

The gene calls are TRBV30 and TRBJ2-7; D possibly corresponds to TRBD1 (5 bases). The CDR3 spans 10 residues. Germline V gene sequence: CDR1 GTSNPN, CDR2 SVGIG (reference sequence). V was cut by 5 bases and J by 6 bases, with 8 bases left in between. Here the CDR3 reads CAWGRVEQYF. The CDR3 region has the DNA TGTGCCTGGGGCAGGGTCGAGCAGTACTTC.

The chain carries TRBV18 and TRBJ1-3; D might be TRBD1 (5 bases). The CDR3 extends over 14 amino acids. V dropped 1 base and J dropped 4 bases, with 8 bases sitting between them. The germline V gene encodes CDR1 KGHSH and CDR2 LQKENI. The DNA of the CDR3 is TGTGCCAGCTCACCACTCCAGGGAGGAAACACCATATATTTT. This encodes CASSPLQGGNTIYF. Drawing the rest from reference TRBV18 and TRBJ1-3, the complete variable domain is NAGVMQNPRHLVRRRGQEARLRCSPMKGHSHVYWYRQLPEEGLKFMVYLQKENIIDESGMPKERFSAEFPKEGPSILRIQQVVRGDSAAYFCASSPLQGGNTIYFGEGSWLTVV.

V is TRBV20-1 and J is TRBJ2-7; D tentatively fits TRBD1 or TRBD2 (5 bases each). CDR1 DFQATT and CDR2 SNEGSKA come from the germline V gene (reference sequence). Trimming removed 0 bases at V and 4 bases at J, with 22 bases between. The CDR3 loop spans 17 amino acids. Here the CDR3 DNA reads TGCAGTGCTAGAGATAAAATAGGGGCGGGCACGGGGTACGAGCAGTACTTC. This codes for CSARDKIGAGTGYEQYF.

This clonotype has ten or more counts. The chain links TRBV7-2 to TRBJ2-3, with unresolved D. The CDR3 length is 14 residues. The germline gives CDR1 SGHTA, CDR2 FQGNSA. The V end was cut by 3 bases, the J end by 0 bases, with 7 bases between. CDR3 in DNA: TGTGCCAGCAGCTTCGGTTTTAGCACAGATACGCAGTATTTT. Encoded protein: CASSFGFSTDTQYF.

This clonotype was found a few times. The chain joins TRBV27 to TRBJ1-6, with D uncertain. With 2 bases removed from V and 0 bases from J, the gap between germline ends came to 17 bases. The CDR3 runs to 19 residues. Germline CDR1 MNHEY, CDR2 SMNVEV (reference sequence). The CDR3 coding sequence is TGTGCCAGCAGTTTAAGGGCCGTTATACCCAGCTCCTATAATTCACCCCTCCACTTT. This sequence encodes CASSLRAVIPSSYNSPLHF.

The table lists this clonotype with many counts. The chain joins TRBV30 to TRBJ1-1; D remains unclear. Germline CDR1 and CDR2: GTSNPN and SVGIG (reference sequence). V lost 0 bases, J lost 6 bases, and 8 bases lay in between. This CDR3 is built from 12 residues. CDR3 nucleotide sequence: TGTGCCTGGAGTGTACGGGGTGCTGAAGCTTTCTTT. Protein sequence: CAWSVRGAEAFF. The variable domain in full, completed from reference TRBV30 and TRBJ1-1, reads SQTIHQWPATLVQPVGSPLSLECTVEGTSNPNLYWYRQAAGRGLQLLFYSVGIGQISSEVPQNLSASRPQDRQFILSSKKLLLSDSGFYLCAWSVRGAEAFFGQGTRLTVV.

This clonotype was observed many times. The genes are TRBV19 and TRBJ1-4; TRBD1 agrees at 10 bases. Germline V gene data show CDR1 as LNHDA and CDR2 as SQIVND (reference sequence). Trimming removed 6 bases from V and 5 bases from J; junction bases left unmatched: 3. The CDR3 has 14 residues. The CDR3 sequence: CASRRDRGNEKLFF. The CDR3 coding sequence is TGTGCCAGTAGGAGGGACAGGGGAAATGAAAAACTGTTTTTT. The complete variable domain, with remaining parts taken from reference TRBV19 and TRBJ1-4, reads DGGITQSPKYLFRKEGQNVTLSCEQNLNHDAMYWYRQDPGQGLRLIYYSQIVNDFQKGDIAEGYSVSREKKESFPLTVTSAQKNPTAFYLCASRRDRGNEKLFFGSGTQLSVL.

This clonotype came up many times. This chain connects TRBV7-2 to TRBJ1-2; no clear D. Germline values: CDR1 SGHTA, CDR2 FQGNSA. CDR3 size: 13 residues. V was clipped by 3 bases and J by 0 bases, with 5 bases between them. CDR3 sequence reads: CASSLITNYGYTF. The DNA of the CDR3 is TGTGCCAGCAGCTTGATTACTAACTATGGCTACACCTTC.

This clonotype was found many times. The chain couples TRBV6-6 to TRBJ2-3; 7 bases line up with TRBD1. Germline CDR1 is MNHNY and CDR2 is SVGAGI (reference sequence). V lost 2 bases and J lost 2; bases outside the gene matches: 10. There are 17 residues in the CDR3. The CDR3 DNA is TGTGCCAGCAGTTACCTAGTCCCGGGACAGACCACAGATACGCAGTATTTT. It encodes CASSYLVPGQTTDTQYF.

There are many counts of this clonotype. The CDR3 sequence is CASSRAGLESSYEQYF. The CDR3 DNA follows: TGTGCCAGCAGCCGCGCGGGACTAGAGAGCTCCTACGAGCAGTACTTC. The chain couples TRBV7-2 to TRBJ2-7; 8 bases map to TRBD2. This CDR3 comprises 16 residues. Germline V lookup: CDR1 SGHTA, CDR2 FQGNSA. V shed 5 bases, J shed 0 bases, and the junction held 9 bases outside the gene matches.

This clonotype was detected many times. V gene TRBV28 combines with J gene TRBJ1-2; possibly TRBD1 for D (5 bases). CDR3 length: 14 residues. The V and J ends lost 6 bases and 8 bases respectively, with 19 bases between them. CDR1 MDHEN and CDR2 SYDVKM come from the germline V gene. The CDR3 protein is CASSLPARVGGYTF. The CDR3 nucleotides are TGTGCCAGCAGCCTCCCGGCCAGGGTAGGCGGCTACACCTTC.

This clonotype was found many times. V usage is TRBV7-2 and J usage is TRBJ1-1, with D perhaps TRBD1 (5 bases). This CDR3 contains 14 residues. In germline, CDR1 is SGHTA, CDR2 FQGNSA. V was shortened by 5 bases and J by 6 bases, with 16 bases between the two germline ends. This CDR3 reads CASSPTQGLSEAFF. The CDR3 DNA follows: TGTGCCAGCAGCCCAACGCAGGGCCTCTCTGAAGCTTTCTTT. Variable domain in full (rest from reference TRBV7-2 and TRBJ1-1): GAGVSQSPSNKVTEKGKDVELRCDPISGHTALYWYRQSLGQGLEFLIYFQGNSAPDKSGLPSDRFSAERTGGSVSTLTIQRTQQEDSAVYLCASSPTQGLSEAFFGQGTRLTVV.

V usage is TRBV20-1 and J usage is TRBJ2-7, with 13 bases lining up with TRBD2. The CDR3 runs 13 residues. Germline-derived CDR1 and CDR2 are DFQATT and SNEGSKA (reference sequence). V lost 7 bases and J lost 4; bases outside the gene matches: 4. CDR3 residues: CSGRTSGSYEQYF. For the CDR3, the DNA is TGCAGTGGGAGGACTAGCGGGAGTTACGAGCAGTACTTC.

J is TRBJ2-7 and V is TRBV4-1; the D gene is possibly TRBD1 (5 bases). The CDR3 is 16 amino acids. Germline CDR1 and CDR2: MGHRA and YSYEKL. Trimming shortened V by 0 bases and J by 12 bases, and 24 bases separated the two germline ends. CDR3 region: CASSQEGASLETARYF. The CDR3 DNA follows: TGCGCCAGCAGCCAAGAAGGGGCTAGTCTCGAGACGGCACGGTACTTC.

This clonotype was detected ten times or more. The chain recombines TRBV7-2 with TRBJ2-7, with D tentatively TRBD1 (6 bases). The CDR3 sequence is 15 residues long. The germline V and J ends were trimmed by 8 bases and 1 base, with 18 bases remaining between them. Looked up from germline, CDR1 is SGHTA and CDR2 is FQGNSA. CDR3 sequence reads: CASVFQTGLSYEQYF. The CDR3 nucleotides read TGTGCCAGCGTCTTCCAGACAGGCCTTTCCTACGAGCAGTACTTC.

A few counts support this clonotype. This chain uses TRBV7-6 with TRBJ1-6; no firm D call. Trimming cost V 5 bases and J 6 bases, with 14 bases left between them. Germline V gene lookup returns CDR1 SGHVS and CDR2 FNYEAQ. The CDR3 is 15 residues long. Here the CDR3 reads CASSPRAAGNSPLHF. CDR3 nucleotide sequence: TGTGCCAGCAGCCCCCGGGCCGCGGGTAATTCACCCCTCCACTTT.

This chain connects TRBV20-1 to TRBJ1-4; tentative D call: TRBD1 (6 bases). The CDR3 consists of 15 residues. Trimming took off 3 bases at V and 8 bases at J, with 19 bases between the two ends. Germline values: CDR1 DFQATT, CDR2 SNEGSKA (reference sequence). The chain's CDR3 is CSASTVQGFGEKLFF. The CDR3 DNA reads TGCAGTGCTAGCACGGTACAGGGATTTGGCGAAAAACTGTTTTTT.

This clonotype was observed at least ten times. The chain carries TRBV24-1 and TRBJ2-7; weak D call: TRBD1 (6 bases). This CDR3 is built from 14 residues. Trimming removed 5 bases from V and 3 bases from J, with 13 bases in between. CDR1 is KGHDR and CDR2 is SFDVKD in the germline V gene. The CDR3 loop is CATSVGGPIYEQYF. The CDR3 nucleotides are TGTGCCACCAGTGTAGGGGGACCTATCTACGAGCAGTACTTC.

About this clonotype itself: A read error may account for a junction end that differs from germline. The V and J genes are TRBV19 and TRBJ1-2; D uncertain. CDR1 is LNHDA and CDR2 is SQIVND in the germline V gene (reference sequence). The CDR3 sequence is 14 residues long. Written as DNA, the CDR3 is TGTGCCAGTAGTAAAGAAAAGAGGGCCTATGTCTACACCTTC. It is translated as CASSKEKRAYVYTF.

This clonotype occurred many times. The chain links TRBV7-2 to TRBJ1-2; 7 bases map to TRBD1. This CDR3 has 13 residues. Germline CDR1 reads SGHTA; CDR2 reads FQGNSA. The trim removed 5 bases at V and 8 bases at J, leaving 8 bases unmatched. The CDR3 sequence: CASSQDRVGGYTF. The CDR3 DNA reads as TGTGCCAGCAGCCAAGACAGGGTAGGAGGCTACACCTTC.

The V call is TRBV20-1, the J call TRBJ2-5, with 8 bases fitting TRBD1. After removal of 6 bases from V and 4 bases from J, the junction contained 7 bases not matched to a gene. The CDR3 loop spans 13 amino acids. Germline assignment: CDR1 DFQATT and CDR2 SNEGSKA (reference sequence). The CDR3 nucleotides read TGCAGTGCCTATCGACAGGGGCGAGAGACCCAGTACTTC. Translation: CSAYRQGRETQYF.

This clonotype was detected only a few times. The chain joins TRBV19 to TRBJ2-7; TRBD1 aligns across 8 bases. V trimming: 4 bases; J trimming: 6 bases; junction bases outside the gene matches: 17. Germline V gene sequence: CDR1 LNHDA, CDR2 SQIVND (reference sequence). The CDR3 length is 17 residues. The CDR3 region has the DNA TGTGCCAGTAGTACCAGCCCGCCGGGACAGGCTCTCGGCGAGCAGTACTTC. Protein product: CASSTSPPGQALGEQYF.

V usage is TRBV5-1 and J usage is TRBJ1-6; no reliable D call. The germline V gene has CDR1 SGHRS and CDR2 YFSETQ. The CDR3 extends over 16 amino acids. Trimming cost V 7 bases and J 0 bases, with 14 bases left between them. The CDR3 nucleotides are TGCGCCAGCCGGGCCGGGCAGAGCTCCTATAATTCACCCCTCCACTTT. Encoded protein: CASRAGQSSYNSPLHF.

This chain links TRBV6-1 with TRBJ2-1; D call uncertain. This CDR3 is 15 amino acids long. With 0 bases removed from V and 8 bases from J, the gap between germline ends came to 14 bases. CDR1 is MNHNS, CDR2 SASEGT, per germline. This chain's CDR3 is CASSEAVHPADEQFF. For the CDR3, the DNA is TGTGCCAGCAGTGAAGCGGTCCACCCGGCGGATGAGCAGTTCTTC.

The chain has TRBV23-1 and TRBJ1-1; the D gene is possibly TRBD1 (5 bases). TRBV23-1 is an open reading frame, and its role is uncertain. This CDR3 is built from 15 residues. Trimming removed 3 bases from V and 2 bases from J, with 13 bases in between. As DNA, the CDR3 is TGCGCCAGCAGTCATCCCCAGGGACCTAACACTGAAGCTTTCTTT. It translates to CASSHPQGPNTEAFF.